A single T cell receptor (beta chain) is shown here with its context. V dropped 2 bases and J dropped 6; count of bases not matched to a gene: 9. The CDR3 is made up of 15 amino acids. Germline CDR1 SEHNR, CDR2 FQNEAQ (reference sequence). This sample is drawn from a study of control samples from healthy donors and cancer patients. TCRdb's table, derived via immunoSEQ multiplex PCR, lists solely in-frame clones and lacks some. Altogether some 140,000 clones are present, about 85% being singletons, with the ten largest covering around 10%. This TCR came from a woman in her 30s in good health. The V gene is TRBV7-9, the J gene TRBJ2-7, with 8 bases matching TRBD1. Input material: blood. The CDR3 loop reads CASSLLAGGAGEQYF. In DNA, the CDR3 is TGTGCCAGCAGCTTACTGGCAGGGGGCGCGGGCGAGCAGTACTTC. Looking up the rest from reference TRBV7-9 and TRBJ2-7 gives the full variable domain: DTGVSQNPRHKITKRGQNVTFRCDPISEHNRLYWYRQTLGQGPEFLTYFQNEAQLEKSRLLSDRFSAERPKGSFSTLEIQRTEQGDSAMYLCASSLLAGGAGEQYFGPGTRLTVT.